This TCR beta chain stems from a study of blood T cell repertoires in COVID-19. The CDR3 totals 14 residues. Deletions cut 10 bases from V and 11 bases from J, with 27 bases between. Germline V CDR1 and CDR2: SNHLY, FYNNEI. The repertoire was sequenced with immunoSEQ multiplex PCR; TCRdb's copy has only in-frame clones and lacks some. The sample yields around 330,000 clones, about 91% seen once. The sequenced sample was peripheral blood. The source is a woman under 40 with COVID-19, enrolled during active disease. The chain employs TRBV2 and TRBJ2-7; a weak D match, TRBD2 (6 bases). The CDR3: CATGGAGWIAAEYF. CDR3 sequence (DNA): TGTGCCACCGGAGGCGCAGGGTGGATAGCGGCGGAGTACTTC.